The 27 T cell receptor beta chains presented below share a single source sample, sequenced in a study of neurological immune-mediated disorders. TCRdb re-analysed the 5' RACE reads in MiXCR, keeping a single row per CDR3 protein. In the table there are tens of thousands of distinct CDR3 sequences, more than 15% of which are singletons. Material for sequencing was PBMCs. These receptors were taken from a woman aged 40 to 55 in good health.

This clonotype was picked up many times. The chain uses TRBV27 and TRBJ2-1, with D perhaps TRBD1 (5 bases). Germline CDR1 MNHEY, CDR2 SMNVEV (reference sequence). Deletions cut 5 bases from V and 15 bases from J, with 20 bases between. This CDR3 region has 13 residues. In DNA form, the CDR3 reads TGTGCCAGCAGTATCGGACATACTGGCCCCCCGTTCTTC. Its protein is CASSIGHTGPPFF.

Many counts were recorded for this clonotype. The chain uses TRBV5-1 and TRBJ1-1; D is ambiguous. With 0 bases removed from V and 1 base from J, the gap between germline ends came to 7 bases. This CDR3 comprises 14 residues. Germline V gene sequence: CDR1 SGHRS, CDR2 YFSETQ. CDR3 nucleotides: TGCGCCAGCAGCTTGGACAGCCCGAACACTGAAGCTTTCTTT. Protein: CASSLDSPNTEAFF.

This clonotype was seen at least ten times. The chain links TRBV29-1 to TRBJ1-3; D possibly corresponds to TRBD1 (5 bases). V lost 7 bases, J lost 2 bases, and 9 bases lay in between. CDR3 length equals 12 residues. Germline assignment: CDR1 SQVTM and CDR2 ANQGSEA. The CDR3 loop reads CSAGAAGNTIYF. The CDR3 nucleotides read TGCAGCGCCGGGGCGGCTGGAAACACCATATATTTT.

This clonotype was recorded many times. Here the CDR3 DNA reads TGCAGTGCTAGGTGGGACAGGTCCTATAATTCACCCCTCCACTTT. The encoded protein is CSARWDRSYNSPLHF. The chain couples TRBV20-1 to TRBJ1-6, with 8 bases aligning to TRBD1. The germline V gene has CDR1 DFQATT and CDR2 SNEGSKA (reference sequence). The CDR3 contains 15 residues. V lost 3 bases, J lost 1 base, and 2 bases stayed unmatched.

Ten or more counts support this clonotype. The chain has TRBV7-2 and TRBJ2-5; the match to TRBD2 covers 8 bases. The germline V gene has CDR1 SGHTA and CDR2 FQGNSA. The junction had 6 bases not matched to a gene; V was cut back by 1 base and J by 5 bases. The CDR3 runs 15 residues. The CDR3 loop reads CASSLGSGVLETQYF. CDR3 DNA: TGTGCCAGCAGCTTAGGTAGCGGGGTCCTGGAGACCCAGTACTTC.

CDR3 in amino acids: CSARDVGLGDTGELFF. The CDR3 DNA follows: TGCAGTGCTAGAGATGTCGGGCTTGGCGACACCGGGGAGCTGTTTTTT. The chain combines TRBV20-1 with TRBJ2-2, with no clear D. V shed 0 bases and J shed 3 bases, with 14 bases lying between them. The CDR3 consists of 16 residues. Germline assignment: CDR1 DFQATT and CDR2 SNEGSKA (reference sequence).

This clonotype was counted at least ten times. CDR3 region: CASSWMATDFQNIQYF. DNA for the CDR3: TGTGCCAGCAGCTGGATGGCTACAGATTTCCAAAACATTCAGTACTTC. The gene calls are TRBV7-2 and TRBJ2-4; D remains unclear. The CDR3 runs 16 residues. Germline lookup yields CDR1 SGHTA and CDR2 FQGNSA. V was trimmed by 4 bases and J by 5 bases, leaving 18 bases between them.

This clonotype ranks as medium-sized. The chain couples TRBV20-1 to TRBJ2-7, with D unclear. The CDR3 has 15 residues. The germline V gene has CDR1 DFQATT and CDR2 SNEGSKA (reference sequence). V was pared by 6 bases and J by 2 bases, with 20 bases between. This CDR3 reads CSAARGDGPPYEQYF. As DNA, the CDR3 is TGCAGTGCCGCGCGTGGCGACGGGCCGCCCTACGAGCAGTACTTC.

The chain has TRBV28 and TRBJ1-4; no clear D. Germline V CDR1 and CDR2: MDHEN, SYDVKM. This CDR3 comprises 12 residues. V was trimmed by 3 bases and J by 10 bases, leaving 9 bases between them. The CDR3: CASSFSGSKLFF. CDR3 DNA: TGTGCCAGCAGTTTTTCGGGTTCAAAACTGTTTTTT.

In this sample, this clonotype turned up many times. The DNA of the CDR3 is TGTGCCAGCAGTAAAGAGCTTAGCAATCAGCCCCAGCATTTT. It yields the protein CASSKELSNQPQHF. The chain uses TRBV6-2 or TRBV6-3 and TRBJ1-5; D remains unclear. The CDR3 runs 14 residues. Trimming cost V 5 bases and J 0 bases, with 8 bases left between them. Germline CDR1 is MNHEY and CDR2 is SVGEGT.

This clonotype was found many times. This chain connects TRBV12-3 or TRBV12-4 to TRBJ1-3; the D gene is possibly TRBD1 (6 bases). The CDR3 spans 16 residues. The germline V and J ends were trimmed by 7 bases and 9 bases, with 25 bases remaining between them. The CDR3, as DNA: TGTGCCAGCACCACCAACTGGGCAGGGGCGTTTGGCACCATATATTTT. Translation gives CASTTNWAGAFGTIYF.

In this sample, this clonotype turned up many times. The V gene is TRBV20-1, the J gene TRBJ2-5, with D perhaps TRBD1 (6 bases). Looked up from germline, CDR1 is DFQATT and CDR2 is SNEGSKA (reference sequence). Trimming shortened V by 3 bases and J by 13 bases, and 21 bases separated the two germline ends. The length of the CDR3 is 13 residues. Here the CDR3 DNA reads TGCAGTGCTAGCCTCCCCTGGGACACCCGACCGTACTTC. It translates to CSASLPWDTRPYF.

This clonotype was counted ten times or more. As DNA, the CDR3 is TGTGCCAGCAGCTTTTCCCCAAACACTGAAGCTTTCTTT. Translating it yields CASSFSPNTEAFF. V is TRBV7-2 and J is TRBJ1-1; D not certain. The V gene lost 3 bases and the J gene lost 2 bases, with 7 bases spanning the gap. This CDR3 region has 13 residues. Germline CDR1 reads SGHTA; CDR2 reads FQGNSA.

J is TRBJ1-2 and V is TRBV20-1; the D gene is possibly TRBD1 (6 bases). The V and J ends lost 3 bases and 6 bases respectively, with 20 bases between them. Germline assignment: CDR1 DFQATT and CDR2 SNEGSKA (reference sequence). This CDR3 is 15 amino acids long. The CDR3 DNA follows: TGCAGTGCTAGTCCTCGGGGACAATGGAAAGATGGCTACACCTTC. This encodes CSASPRGQWKDGYTF.

This clonotype was seen ten or more times. The CDR3 here is CASSFWLAGGTGELFF. The CDR3 DNA reads as TGTGCCAGCAGTTTTTGGCTAGCGGGGGGCACCGGGGAGCTGTTTTTT. The rearrangement uses TRBV12-3 or TRBV12-4 and TRBJ2-2; 11 bases fit TRBD2. V dropped 3 bases and J dropped 4; count of bases not matched to a gene: 4. The CDR3 sequence is 16 residues long.

The sample holds many counts of this clonotype. The rearrangement joins TRBV7-8 to TRBJ2-1, with 10 nucleotides matching TRBD2. The CDR3 loop spans 16 amino acids. Per the germline V gene, CDR1 is SGHVS and CDR2 is FQNEAQ. The junction had 13 bases not matched to a gene; V was cut back by 5 bases and J by 9 bases. The CDR3 region is CASSLYSAGGPVEQFF. CDR3 sequence (DNA): TGTGCCAGCAGCCTCTATTCAGCGGGGGGGCCCGTTGAGCAGTTCTTC.

This clonotype has only a few counts. V gene TRBV4-2 combines with J gene TRBJ2-5; TRBD2 agrees at 13 bases. The CDR3 totals 18 residues. The V and J ends lost 0 bases and 5 bases, in that order; junction bases with no gene match: 9. Germline lookup yields CDR1 LGHNA and CDR2 YNFKEQ. The CDR3 DNA reads TGTGCCAGCAGCCAAGAACTAGCGGGAGGGATTGACGCGGAGACCCAGTACTTC. This translates into CASSQELAGGIDAETQYF.

This sequence joins TRBV20-1 and TRBJ2-2; D is unresolved. The CDR3 loop spans 15 amino acids. Germline V gene data show CDR1 as DFQATT and CDR2 as SNEGSKA (reference sequence). Trimming pared 1 base from V and 3 bases from J, leaving 12 bases between. The DNA for the CDR3 is TGCAGTGCTAGAGCGCCCCTGCGACACACCGGGGAGCTGTTTTTT. Translation: CSARAPLRHTGELFF.

There are a few counts of this clonotype. This sequence joins TRBV12-3 or TRBV12-4 and TRBJ2-5; TRBD2 aligns across 7 bases. J gave up 5 bases and V 3 bases, and 9 bases lay outside the gene matches. CDR3 length: 15 amino acids. The CDR3 loop reads CASSLDGGGRETQYF. CDR3 DNA: TGTGCCAGCAGTTTGGATGGGGGGGGAAGGGAGACCCAGTACTTC.

This clonotype occurred many times. This chain joins TRBV5-1 and TRBJ2-1, with 8 bases lining up with TRBD1. The CDR3 extends over 15 amino acids. Germline V lookup: CDR1 SGHRS, CDR2 YFSETQ. The J segment lost 0 bases and the V segment lost 3 bases, leaving 2 bases of the junction unmatched. CDR3 in DNA: TGCGCCAGCAGCTGGGACAGGCCCTCCTACAATGAGCAGTTCTTC. Protein: CASSWDRPSYNEQFF.

This clonotype was seen a few times. CDR3: CASSIGVDSYEQYF. The CDR3 nucleotides are TGTGCCAGTAGTATTGGGGTCGACAGTTACGAGCAGTACTTC. The chain couples TRBV19 to TRBJ2-7, with D perhaps matching TRBD1 (5 bases). Trimming took off 3 bases at V and 4 bases at J, with 13 bases between the two ends. The length of the CDR3 is 14 residues. Germline-derived CDR1 and CDR2 are LNHDA and SQIVND (reference sequence).

This clonotype was counted once. The V and J genes are TRBV20-1 and TRBJ2-5; D perhaps matches TRBD2 (6 bases). The V gene's germline CDR1 is DFQATT and CDR2 SNEGSKA (reference sequence). The CDR3 is 19 residues long. Trimming left V 4 bases short and J 4 bases short, with 31 bases between. CDR3 residues: CSAIVSRLVGVRARETQYF. In DNA, the CDR3 is TGCAGTGCTATAGTATCGCGACTAGTGGGGGTTAGGGCGCGAGAGACCCAGTACTTC.

This clonotype was seen repeatedly, ten times or more. The chain carries TRBV20-1 and TRBJ1-5; D not certain. The V gene's germline CDR1 is DFQATT and CDR2 SNEGSKA (reference sequence). This CDR3 is 14 amino acids long. V was cut by 2 bases and J by 3 bases, with 11 bases left in between. CDR3 DNA sequence: TGCAGTGCTAGAACAGCGGCACTCAATCAGCCCCAGCATTTT. This codes for CSARTAALNQPQHF.

This clonotype was seen just once. The chain carries TRBV5-1 and TRBJ1-1; D is ambiguous. The germline CDR1 and CDR2 sequences are SGHRS and YFSETQ. The CDR3 runs 15 residues. The V end lost 1 base, the J end lost 5 bases, and 15 bases lay between the germline ends. The CDR3 coding sequence is TGCGCCAGCAGCTTGCTCTCGACCGGCGGGACTGAAGCTTTCTTT. Protein sequence: CASSLLSTGGTEAFF.

This clonotype was detected ten times or more. The rearrangement joins TRBV3-1 to TRBJ2-7; D ambiguous. The CDR3 totals 13 residues. Trimming stripped 1 base from V and 4 bases from J, with 8 bases between. Germline CDR1 LGHDT, CDR2 YNNKEL (reference sequence). CDR3 sequence (DNA): TGTGCCAGCAGCCAAGGGAATACTTACGAGCAGTACGTC. Translation: CASSQGNTYEQYV.

This clonotype showed up just a few times. A read error is possible here, since a much larger clone lies one base away. This chain uses TRBV5-1 with TRBJ2-2, with 8 positions matching TRBD2. From germline, CDR1 is SGHRS and CDR2 YFSETQ. This CDR3 spans 14 amino acids. The CDR3 here is CASTRGGYTGEMFF. In DNA form, the CDR3 reads TGCGCCAGCACTCGGGGGGGCTACACCGGGGAGATGTTTTTT.

This clonotype came up once. Relative to the germline gene, one junction end is altered; a read error may explain this. The genes are TRBV7-2 and TRBJ1-1; D might be TRBD1 (5 bases). The germline CDR1 and CDR2 sequences are SGHTA and FQGNSA. This CDR3 spans 15 amino acids. The CDR3 spells CASSLDADSVTEAFF. The CDR3 DNA sequence: TGTGCGAGCAGCTTAGACGCCGACAGTGTCACTGAAGCTTTCTTT.